This entry features one T cell receptor beta chain sequence. Original processing notes: Using reference gene primer amplification, nucleated cell counts were estimated. Assay: immunoSEQ multiplex PCR; the TCRdb copy retains only in-frame clones and omits some. The V and J calls and clone size are taken from that table; D and trimming were inferred from the DNA. The sample consists of fewer than 140,000 clones, 70% to 75% of them appearing once. This sample was included in a study of blood T cell repertoires in COVID-19. V lost 7 bases and J 6 bases, leaving 10 bases between the germline ends. CDR1 is GTSNPN, CDR2 SVGIG, per germline (reference sequence). The CDR3 extends over 12 amino acids.

The TCR originated in a human donor with acute or convalescent COVID-19. The donor label of this sample is uncertain. The J gene is TRBJ1-6, the V gene TRBV30; no firm D call. The sequencing sample was made of peripheral blood. The CDR3 DNA reads as TGTGCCTTTGACAAGATTAATTCACCCCTCCACTTT. Protein product: CAFDKINSPLHF.